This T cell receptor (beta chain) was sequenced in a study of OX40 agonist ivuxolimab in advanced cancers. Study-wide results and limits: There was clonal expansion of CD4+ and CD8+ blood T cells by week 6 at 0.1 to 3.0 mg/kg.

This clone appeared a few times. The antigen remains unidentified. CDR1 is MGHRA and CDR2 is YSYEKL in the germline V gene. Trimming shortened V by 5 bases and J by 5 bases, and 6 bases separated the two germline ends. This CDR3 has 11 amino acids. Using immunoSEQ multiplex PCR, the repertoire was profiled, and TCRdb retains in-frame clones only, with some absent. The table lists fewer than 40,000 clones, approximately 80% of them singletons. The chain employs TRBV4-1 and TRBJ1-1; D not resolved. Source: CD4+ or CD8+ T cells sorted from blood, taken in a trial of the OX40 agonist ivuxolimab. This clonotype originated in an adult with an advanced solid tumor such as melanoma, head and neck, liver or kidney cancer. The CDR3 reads CASSERTEAFF. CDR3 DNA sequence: TGCGCCAGCAGCGAGAGGACTGAAGCTTTCTTT.